This T cell receptor beta chain was profiled in a study of T-cell reconstitution after alpha-beta-depleted transplantation in children (dated by TCRdb to the mid-2010s). For the study in its entirety: Using TCR repertoire profiling, the study quantitatively followed how T-cell immune reconstitution unfolded in children after TCRalphabeta/CD19-depleted allogeneic hematopoietic cell transplantation. Findings and caveats that apply to the study as a whole: Apparently early alphabetaT-cell count recovery about two months after transplant reportedly relied on only several hundred rapidly expanded clones derived from non-depleted graft cells. Over the following months the frequencies of hyperexpanded clones went down, and after one year T-cell counts and TCRbeta diversity were mostly credited to newly produced T cells. In some patients, high TCRbeta diversity at day 60 was attributed to recipient T cells and intrathymic progenitors that had survived conditioning.

The germline V gene encodes CDR1 ENHRY and CDR2 SYGVKD. Reading from cysteine to phenylalanine, the CDR3 counts 15 amino acids. Of the read, only the CDR3 DNA is kept; its 45 bases are in frame from base 1. Clipping removes 6 bases from V and 5 bases from J, with 7 as the unmatched junction base count. The protocol used for the library was PCR. Sequencing relied on an Illumina HiSeq 2500. Molecular barcoding was employed in the preparation of TCR libraries, with unique molecular identifiers being used to normalize TCRbeta repertoire quantification. TCRdb trimmed the raw reads at Q25, called clones with MiXCR and kept productive beta chains. Entries that share a CDR3 protein sequence are merged under the most common genes and DNA. The sample yields about 580,000 distinct CDR3 sequences; 23% were counted once. Jointly, the top ten make up over 12% of the sample. Reading the label with the study, this specimen's treatment or condition is: allogeneic hematopoietic cell transplantation with graft depleted of TCRalphabeta T cells and CD19 B cells. TCRalphabeta/CD19-depleted allogeneic hematopoietic cell grafts were given to the transplant recipients, all of whom were children.

This clonotype was found many times. Its antigen is unknown. Base qualities are not at hand, and no much larger clone is one base apart. The sequence derives from a boy under two years old who had a stem cell transplant for acute myeloid leukemia, so the T cells may come from the graft donor. Sequenced material: PBMCs, mostly from graft donor cells, taken 360 days after TCRalphabeta/CD19-depleted stem cell transplant. In this chain, TRBV10-3 is recombined with TRBJ2-3; 11 nucleotides in the junction match TRBD1. CDR3 loop: CAISLGQGGGDTQYF. The DNA sequence follows: TGTGCCATCAGCCTGGGACAGGGGGGAGGAGATACGCAGTATTTT.